This TCR beta chain was captured in a study of T cell changes during pregnancy in multiple sclerosis. CDR1 MNHEY and CDR2 SVGAGI come from the germline V gene. This CDR3 has 15 residues. V was shortened by 3 bases and J by 4 bases, with 15 bases between the two germline ends. Sequenced by immunoSEQ multiplex PCR; TCRdb stores in-frame clones only, minus some. The top ten hold more than 0.55% of the sample, which has about 44,000 clones, around nine tenths seen once. The gene calls are TRBV6-5 and TRBJ1-1; possible D gene TRBD1, 5 bases. The sample here was CD4+ T cells from peripheral blood mononuclear cells, taken in the first trimester of pregnancy. The clonotype comes from a female donor with multiple sclerosis, enrolled in a pregnancy study. The CDR3: CASSYVRQGGTEAFF. The CDR3, as DNA: TGTGCCAGCAGTTATGTAAGGCAGGGTGGCACTGAAGCTTTCTTT.